Listed below are T cell receptor beta chains from one sample, sequenced in a study of CD8+CD57+ T cells in acquired aplastic anemia. TCRdb used MiXCR to reprocess the reads, holding one entry per CDR3 protein. Among roughly 300,000 distinct CDR3 sequences listed, around 60% were seen once. Sequencing was performed on sorted CD4+, CD8+, or CD8+CD57+ T cells (not recorded which) from PBMCs. Every receptor here comes from a human donor with severe aplastic anemia or a healthy control (not recorded which). The CDR3 runs from the conserved cysteine through the conserved F or W. Each record gives: D gene, clone size, J gene, V gene, CDR3 protein, CDR3 DNA. The D gene is left open where the match is weak. Only some rows state a clone size, as once, few, many or a class for expanded clones.

>-|-|TRBJ1-2|TRBV2
CASSEQALYGYTF
TGTGCCAGCAGTGAACAGGCGCTCTATGGCTACACCTTC
>-|many|TRBJ2-1|TRBV3-1
CASSSPGPYNEQFF
TGTGCCAGCAGCTCCCCGGGGCCCTACAATGAGCAGTTCTTC
>-|-|TRBJ2-7|TRBV5-1
CASSLGGLGYEQYF
TGCGCCAGCAGCTTGGGGGGTTTGGGATACGAGCAGTACTTC
>TRBD2|-|TRBJ2-7|TRBV9
CASSTGLAGGPYEQYF
TGTGCCAGCAGCACCGGACTAGCGGGAGGGCCGTACGAGCAGTACTTC
>TRBD1|few|TRBJ1-1|TRBV20-1
CSARDSDRGRKTEAFF
TGCAGTGCTAGAGATAGCGACAGGGGGCGAAAGACTGAAGCTTTCTTT
>TRBD1|-|TRBJ1-1|TRBV7-6
CASSLGGTGTPGTEAFF
TGTGCCAGCAGCTTAGGGGGGACAGGGACCCCAGGCACTGAAGCTTTCTTT
>-|-|TRBJ2-3|TRBV7-6
CASSLAQSTDTQYF
TGTGCCAGCAGCTTAGCACAGAGTACAGATACGCAGTATTTT
>-|few|TRBJ2-7|TRBV6-5
CASSDRGVSFF
TGTGCCAGCAGTGATAGAGGGGTCTCCTTCTTC
>TRBD1|many|TRBJ1-2|TRBV20-1
CSATLDRDYGYTF
TGCAGTGCTACCCTCGACAGGGATTACGGCTACACCTTC
>-|-|TRBJ1-2|TRBV14
CASSQEFAGGGYTF
TGTGCCAGCAGCCAAGAGTTCGCTGGAGGTGGCTACACCTTC
>TRBD1|many|TRBJ1-1|TRBV6-1
CASSPGTGTEAFF
TGTGCCAGCAGCCCCGGGACAGGGACTGAAGCTTTCTTT
>-|once|TRBJ1-2|TRBV6-1
CASSRGGTRDGYTF
TGTGCCAGCAGTCGGGGCGGGACGCGCGATGGCTACACCTTC
>-|few|TRBJ1-4|TRBV7-9
CASSLSFEKLFF
TGTGCCAGCAGCTTATCCTTCGAAAAACTGTTTTTT
>TRBD1|-|TRBJ1-6|TRBV5-1
CASSSTGGYNSPLHF
TGCGCCAGCAGCTCAACAGGGGGCTACAATTCACCCCTCCACTTT
>TRBD2|-|TRBJ2-5|TRBV9
CASSVVAGARETQYF
TGTGCCAGCAGCGTAGTAGCGGGGGCCAGAGAGACCCAGTACTTC
>-|-|TRBJ2-5|TRBV20-1
CSASRLPQEVQYF
TGCAGTGCTAGTAGACTACCACAAGAGGTGCAGTACTTC
>-|many|TRBJ2-2|TRBV20-1
CSARERGNTGELFF
TGCAGTGCTAGAGAGAGGGGCAACACCGGGGAGCTGTTTTTT
>-|-|TRBJ1-2|TRBV6-2/TRBV6-3
CASSRSLGGYTF
TGTGCCAGCAGCCGCTCGTTAGGCGGCTACACCTTC
>TRBD2|-|TRBJ2-1|TRBV28
CASRGEGVLFF
TGTGCCAGCAGGGGGGAGGGAGTTTTGTTCTTC
>TRBD1|many|TRBJ1-5|TRBV10-3
CASQGTGDQPQHF
TGTGCCTCCCAGGGGACAGGGGATCAGCCCCAGCATTTT
>-|-|TRBJ2-2|TRBV7-2
CASTTRAGELFF
TGTGCCAGCACCACAAGGGCCGGGGAGCTGTTTTTT
>-|many|TRBJ1-2|TRBV19
CASSTEGRYGYTF
TGTGCCAGCAGTACGGAGGGGCGGTATGGCTACACCTTC
>-|-|TRBJ1-2|TRBV20-1
CSVPETGGANYGYTF
TGCAGTGTCCCCGAGACGGGGGGCGCTAACTATGGCTACACCTTC
>-|-|TRBJ1-1|TRBV7-3
CASSPSGVTEAFF
TGTGCCAGCAGCCCCTCAGGGGTCACTGAAGCTTTCTTT
>-|-|TRBJ1-2|TRBV5-1
CASSSVSDPAGYTF
TGCGCCAGCAGCTCAGTGTCGGACCCTGCGGGCTACACCTTC
>TRBD2|-|TRBJ2-1|TRBV29-1
CSVEAKTSGVYNEQFF
TGCAGCGTTGAAGCGAAGACTAGCGGGGTTTACAATGAGCAGTTCTTC
>TRBD1|once|TRBJ1-1|TRBV7-3
CASSLQGSGTEAFF
TGTGCCAGCAGCCTACAGGGGAGCGGCACTGAAGCTTTCTTT
>-|few|TRBJ2-7|TRBV19
CASSITGGSYEQYF
TGTGCCAGTAGTATAACAGGAGGATCCTACGAGCAGTACTTC
>-|-|TRBJ1-2|TRBV7-2
CASSPRQSYGYTF
TGTGCCAGCAGCCCCCGGCAGAGCTATGGCTACACCTTC